Listed below are T cell receptor beta chains from one sample, sequenced in a study of T cells in Graves' hyperthyroidism and ophthalmopathy. TCRdb used MiXCR to reprocess the multiplex PCR reads, holding one entry per CDR3 protein. The table records some 440,000 distinct CDR3 sequences, approximately 15% of them present only once. Sequenced input: blood. The receptors come from a woman younger than 30 with Graves' hyperthyroidism. Each CDR3 is given with its conserved first and last residue. D genes are given only for firm matches. Only part of the rows carry a size: once, few, many, or a class if the clone is expanded.

abundance: once; v_gene: TRBV20-1; j_gene: TRBJ1-3; d_gene: -; CDR3nt: TGCAGTGCTTCCAGGGGAAACACCATATATTTT; CDR3aa: CSASRGNTIYF
abundance: once; v_gene: TRBV7-9; j_gene: TRBJ2-2; d_gene: -; CDR3nt: TGTGCCAGCAGCTTAAGTAGTGCGGAGCTGTTTTTT; CDR3aa: CASSLSSAELFF
abundance: -; v_gene: TRBV29-1; j_gene: TRBJ2-1; d_gene: -; CDR3nt: TGCAGCGTCCGTTTTCTAAATTCGACTAACAAACACAACAATGAGCAGTTCTTC; CDR3aa: CSVRFLNSTNKHNNEQFF
abundance: -; v_gene: TRBV5-1; j_gene: TRBJ2-3; d_gene: TRBD2; CDR3nt: TGCGCCAGCAGCTTACTAGCGGGAGAGAGCACAGATACGCAGTATTTT; CDR3aa: CASSLLAGESTDTQYF
abundance: many; v_gene: TRBV2; j_gene: TRBJ1-1; d_gene: -; CDR3nt: TGTGCCAGCAGTGGGCGGGGTACTGAAGCTTTCTTT; CDR3aa: CASSGRGTEAFF
abundance: many; v_gene: TRBV12-3/TRBV12-4; j_gene: TRBJ1-5; d_gene: -; CDR3nt: TGTGCCAGCAGTTTAGTCGGGGGCTTGGGCAATCAGCCCCAGCATTTT; CDR3aa: CASSLVGGLGNQPQHF
abundance: -; v_gene: TRBV20-1; j_gene: TRBJ1-6; d_gene: -; CDR3nt: TGCAGGGGCGGAGGAAATTCACCCCTCCACTTT; CDR3aa: CRGGGNSPLHF
abundance: -; v_gene: TRBV24-1; j_gene: TRBJ1-1; d_gene: -; CDR3nt: TGTGCCACCAGTGATTCACCAAATTCAGGGATCACTGAAGCTTTCTTT; CDR3aa: CATSDSPNSGITEAFF
abundance: -; v_gene: TRBV5-6; j_gene: TRBJ1-3; d_gene: -; CDR3nt: TGTGCCAGCAGCTTGTACAGCTCTGGAAACACCATATATTTT; CDR3aa: CASSLYSSGNTIYF
abundance: many; v_gene: TRBV6-2/TRBV6-3; j_gene: TRBJ1-5; d_gene: TRBD1; CDR3nt: TGTGCCAGCAGTTATCAAAGGGGACAGGGGAGCAATCAGCCCCAGCATTTT; CDR3aa: CASSYQRGQGSNQPQHF
abundance: many; v_gene: TRBV6-1; j_gene: TRBJ1-5; d_gene: -; CDR3nt: TGTGCCAGCAGTGATGGATGGGGACTGGAGCCCCAGCATTTT; CDR3aa: CASSDGWGLEPQHF
abundance: many; v_gene: TRBV20-1; j_gene: TRBJ1-1; d_gene: TRBD1; CDR3nt: TGCAGTGCTAGACGGACAGGGAGGAACACTGAAGCTTTCTTT; CDR3aa: CSARRTGRNTEAFF
abundance: -; v_gene: TRBV20-1; j_gene: TRBJ2-1; d_gene: TRBD2; CDR3nt: TGCAGTGCTAGCTTCGGACTAGCGCGTTACAATGAGCAGTTCTTC; CDR3aa: CSASFGLARYNEQFF
abundance: many; v_gene: TRBV14; j_gene: TRBJ2-1; d_gene: TRBD2; CDR3nt: TGTGCCAGCAGCCGGCTGACTAGCGGGGGATCCTATGAGCAGTTCTTC; CDR3aa: CASSRLTSGGSYEQFF
abundance: few; v_gene: TRBV27; j_gene: TRBJ1-1; d_gene: -; CDR3nt: TGTGCCAGCAGCTTAGTGACTGCCCAGGGCATGACTGAAGCTTTCTTT; CDR3aa: CASSLVTAQGMTEAFF
abundance: -; v_gene: TRBV27; j_gene: TRBJ2-1; d_gene: -; CDR3nt: TGTGCCAGCGGGCAGGGGGGGGTGTACAATGAGCAGTTCTTC; CDR3aa: CASGQGGVYNEQFF
abundance: -; v_gene: TRBV7-8; j_gene: TRBJ2-1; d_gene: -; CDR3nt: TGTGCCAGCAGCTTAGTAACCGAAAAGCAGTTCTTC; CDR3aa: CASSLVTEKQFF
abundance: many; v_gene: TRBV7-9; j_gene: TRBJ2-5; d_gene: -; CDR3nt: TGTGCCAGCAGCTTCGGGGAGGGGGGGACCCAGTACTTC; CDR3aa: CASSFGEGGTQYF
abundance: -; v_gene: TRBV15; j_gene: TRBJ2-7; d_gene: TRBD2; CDR3nt: TGTGCCACCAGCAGAGTTGGCGGGGGGGCCTACGAGCAGTACTTC; CDR3aa: CATSRVGGGAYEQYF
abundance: many; v_gene: TRBV6-2/TRBV6-3; j_gene: TRBJ1-5; d_gene: -; CDR3nt: TGTGCCAGCAGGATCGGGGGGGCGCGGGGCAATCAGCCCCAGCATTTT; CDR3aa: CASRIGGARGNQPQHF
abundance: -; v_gene: TRBV29-1; j_gene: TRBJ2-1; d_gene: TRBD2; CDR3nt: TGCAGCGGTTTACCGGCGGGGGGAATCAATGAGCAGTTCTTC; CDR3aa: CSGLPAGGINEQFF
abundance: many; v_gene: TRBV15; j_gene: TRBJ2-7; d_gene: -; CDR3nt: TGTGCCACCAGCAGAGGAGACAAGGCCAAGGGGCAGTACTTC; CDR3aa: CATSRGDKAKGQYF
abundance: many; v_gene: TRBV18; j_gene: TRBJ1-2; d_gene: TRBD1; CDR3nt: TGTGCCAGCTCACCTCCTGAGACAGGGGCCTACGGCTACACCTTC; CDR3aa: CASSPPETGAYGYTF
abundance: -; v_gene: TRBV6-2/TRBV6-3; j_gene: TRBJ2-1; d_gene: -; CDR3nt: TGTGCCAGCAGTTACATAGAGAAAAGGCAGTTCTTC; CDR3aa: CASSYIEKRQFF
abundance: few; v_gene: TRBV7-9; j_gene: TRBJ1-4; d_gene: -; CDR3nt: TGTGCCAGCACCCCCGAGGGGGTTAATGAAAAACTGTTTTTT; CDR3aa: CASTPEGVNEKLFF
abundance: many; v_gene: TRBV20-1; j_gene: TRBJ1-1; d_gene: -; CDR3nt: TGCAGTGCTAGGCCCGGGGCGGCGTCTGAAGCTTTCTTT; CDR3aa: CSARPGAASEAFF
abundance: -; v_gene: TRBV7-9; j_gene: TRBJ2-3; d_gene: TRBD1; CDR3nt: TGTGCCACCACACCATCACAGGGGGCCAGCACAGATACGCAGTATTTT; CDR3aa: CATTPSQGASTDTQYF
abundance: few; v_gene: TRBV19; j_gene: TRBJ1-2; d_gene: TRBD1; CDR3nt: TGTGCCAGCGGGAGGGGGCTAAGAAACTATGGCTACACCTTC; CDR3aa: CASGRGLRNYGYTF